The 12 T cell receptor beta chains below were found in one sample sequenced in a study of T-cell reconstitution after alpha-beta-depleted transplantation in children. For TCRbeta, the library was prepared with unique molecular identifiers. TCRdb ran MiXCR on the PCR reads and lists one entry per CDR3 protein. The sample shows 450,000 to 600,000 distinct CDR3 sequences, about 10% of them seen only once. The specimen was PBMCs, collected before TCRalphabeta/CD19-depleted stem cell transplant. These receptors came from a child younger than 10 with inherited bone marrow failure, due to receive a stem cell transplant.

The sample holds a few counts of this clonotype. The gene calls are TRBV11-1 and TRBJ2-6; maybe TRBD2 (6 bases). Germline-derived CDR1 and CDR2 are SGHAT and FQDESV (reference sequence). The CDR3 is made up of 18 amino acids. The ends were cut back, 2 bases at V and 2 bases at J, with 16 bases in the middle. CDR3 loop: CASSLQGLGGAGANVLTF. The CDR3 DNA reads TGTGCCAGCAGCTTACAGGGCCTCGGGGGAGCTGGGGCCAACGTCCTGACTTTC.

This clonotype was detected many times. The J gene is TRBJ2-7, the V gene TRBV29-1; D could derive from TRBD1 or TRBD2 (5 bases each). The length of the CDR3 is 12 residues. Trimming took off 3 bases at V and 5 bases at J, with 11 bases between the two ends. Germline loops: CDR1 SQVTM, CDR2 ANQGSEA. CDR3 nucleotide sequence: TGCAGCGTTGACGACGGGGCTAACGAGCAGTACTTC. It translates to CSVDDGANEQYF.

The table lists this clonotype with many counts. The gene calls are TRBV2 and TRBJ2-3; 7 bases line up with TRBD2. The CDR3 runs to 13 residues. Germline CDR1 reads SNHLY; CDR2 reads FYNNEI. V was clipped by 9 bases and J by 4 bases; unmatched bases: 7. The CDR3 DNA is TGTGCCAGTGAGCGGGAAGTGGCAGATACGCAGTATTTT. It yields the protein CASEREVADTQYF.

This clonotype was seen ten or more times. The rearrangement joins TRBV29-1 to TRBJ2-1; the D is unclear. Germline V lookup: CDR1 SQVTM, CDR2 ANQGSEA. V shed 4 bases and J shed 7 bases, with 8 bases lying between them. This CDR3 has 11 amino acids. DNA of the CDR3: TGCAGCGTTGGCAGTGGAAATGAGCAGTTCTTC. Translating it yields CSVGSGNEQFF.

This clonotype has at least ten counts. The chain is built from TRBV15 and TRBJ2-1, with D unclear. V gave up 11 bases and J gave up 4 bases, with 15 bases separating them. This CDR3 comprises 13 residues. The V gene's germline CDR1 is LNHNV and CDR2 YYDKDF (reference sequence). DNA of the CDR3: TGTGCCGCTTCGGGCAGACCTTACAATGAGCAGTTCTTC. Protein product: CAASGRPYNEQFF.

This clonotype was found many times. The chain is built from TRBV4-3 and TRBJ1-5, with 9 positions matching TRBD1. The V gene's germline CDR1 is LGHNA and CDR2 YSLEER. The CDR3 extends over 18 amino acids. V dropped 1 base and J dropped 1; count of bases not matched to a gene: 8. The CDR3 region has the DNA TGCGCCAGCAGCCAAGGCCCTACAGGGGGCGCGAGCAATCAGCCCCAGCATTTT. Protein product: CASSQGPTGGASNQPQHF.

This clonotype was picked up a small number of times. The J gene is TRBJ2-1, the V gene TRBV30, with D unresolved. Germline V gene lookup returns CDR1 GTSNPN and CDR2 SVGIG (reference sequence). Trimming pared 2 bases from V and 9 bases from J, leaving 8 bases between. The CDR3 has 11 amino acids. CDR3 DNA sequence: TGTGCCTGGAGTTTGAAGCGTGAGCAGTTCTTC. It codes for CAWSLKREQFF.

This chain connects TRBV12-3 or TRBV12-4 to TRBJ1-6, with 8 bases matching TRBD1. The CDR3 is 14 amino acids. Trimming removed 5 bases from V and 7 bases from J; junction bases left unmatched: 4. The chain's CDR3 is CASSQRTGNSPLHF. The CDR3, as DNA: TGTGCCAGCAGTCAGAGGACAGGGAATTCACCCCTCCACTTT.

This clonotype was found many times. The gene calls are TRBV3-1 and TRBJ2-3; no definite D call. The CDR3 contains 13 residues. V shed 1 base and J shed 4 bases, with 6 bases lying between them. The V gene's germline CDR1 is LGHDT and CDR2 YNNKEL (reference sequence). CDR3 sequence reads: CASSQAGSDTQYF. The CDR3, as DNA: TGTGCCAGCAGCCAAGCAGGCTCAGATACGCAGTATTTT.

This clonotype was counted between two and nine times. The chain uses TRBV18 and TRBJ1-6, with a weak D call TRBD1 (5 bases). Per germline, CDR1 KGHSH and CDR2 LQKENI. V lost 2 bases and J lost 7, with 12 bases in between. The CDR3 length is 15 residues. This CDR3 is CASSPGAGLNSPLHF. The CDR3 bases are TGTGCCAGCTCACCAGGGGCTGGGCTAAATTCACCCCTCCACTTT. Together with reference TRBV18 and TRBJ1-6, the CDR3 gives the full variable domain: NAGVMQNPRHLVRRRGQEARLRCSPMKGHSHVYWYRQLPEEGLKFMVYLQKENIIDESGMPKERFSAEFPKEGPSILRIQQVVRGDSAAYFCASSPGAGLNSPLHFGNGTRLTVT.

As for this clonotype: A read error may explain this, as a much larger clone is one base away. The conserved final phenylalanine or tryptophan is absent from the CDR3, which likely points to a read error. CDR3 sequence (DNA): TGTGCCAGCAGCTTAGTTGTGACCCGATGGGAGCTGTTTTGT. Its protein is CASSLVVTRWELFC. The V and J genes are TRBV7-9 and TRBJ2-2; the D is unclear. Germline CDR1 SEHNR, CDR2 FQNEAQ (reference sequence). Trimming stripped 1 base from V and 9 bases from J, with 12 bases between. The CDR3 length is 14 residues.

This clonotype was observed many times. V and J are TRBV28 and TRBJ2-3; 11 nucleotides align to TRBD2. This CDR3 has 17 amino acids. Looked up from germline, CDR1 is MDHEN and CDR2 is SYDVKM. V was clipped by 1 base and J by 1 base; unmatched bases: 4. The CDR3 bases are TGTGCCAGCAGTTTATTTCCGGGACTAGCGGGCACAGATACGCAGTATTTT. Residues: CASSLFPGLAGTDTQYF.